This TCR beta chain stems from a study of blood T cell repertoires in COVID-19. This CDR3 is 14 amino acids long. From germline, CDR1 is SGHRS and CDR2 YFSETQ. V lost 4 bases and J lost 4, with 14 bases in between. This clone was seen repeatedly, ten times or more. Measured with immunoSEQ multiplex PCR; TCRdb has only the in-frame clones, and not every one. The table has over 120,000 clones, 65% to 85% seen once; the top ten hold approximately 3.8%. This clonotype was sampled from a woman aged 55-69 years with acute or convalescent COVID-19. The sample consisted of peripheral blood. The V call is TRBV5-1, the J call TRBJ1-2; D ambiguous. In nucleotides, the CDR3 is TGCGCCAGCAGCCAAGACACCCTTGGCTATGGCTACACCTTC. Protein: CASSQDTLGYGYTF.